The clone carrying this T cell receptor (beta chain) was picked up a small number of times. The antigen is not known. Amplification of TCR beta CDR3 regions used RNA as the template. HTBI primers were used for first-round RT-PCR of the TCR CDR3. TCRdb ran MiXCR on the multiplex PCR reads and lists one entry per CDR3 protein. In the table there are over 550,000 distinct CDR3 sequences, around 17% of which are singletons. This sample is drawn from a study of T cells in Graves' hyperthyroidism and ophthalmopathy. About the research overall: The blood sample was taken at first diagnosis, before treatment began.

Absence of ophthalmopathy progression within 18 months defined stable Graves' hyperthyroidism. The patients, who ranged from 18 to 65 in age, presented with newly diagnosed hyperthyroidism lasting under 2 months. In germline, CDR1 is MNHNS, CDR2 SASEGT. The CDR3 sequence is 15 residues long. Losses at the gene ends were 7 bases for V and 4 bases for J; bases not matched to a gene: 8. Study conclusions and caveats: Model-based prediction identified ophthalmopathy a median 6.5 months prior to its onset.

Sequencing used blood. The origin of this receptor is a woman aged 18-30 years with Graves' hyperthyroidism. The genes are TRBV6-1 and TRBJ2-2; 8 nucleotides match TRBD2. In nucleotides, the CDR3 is TGTGCCAGCACCCATGCGGGGGGCTTCACCGGGGAGCTGTTTTTT. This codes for CASTHAGGFTGELFF.